The 9 T cell receptor beta chains reported below all come from one sample, sequenced in a study of CD8 T cells in Susac syndrome. The authors reverse transcribed roughly 0.45 to 1 ug RNA with random hexamers. From the immunoSEQ multiplex PCR reads, TCRdb called clonotypes with MiXCR, one entry per CDR3 protein. The sample consists of 85,000 to 90,000 distinct CDR3 sequences, approximately 92% of them appearing once. Sequenced input: CD8+ T cells from PBMCs. The receptor set was obtained from a human donor in good health.

This clonotype has a single count. The rearrangement uses TRBV6-5 and TRBJ2-5, with a possible D match to TRBD2 (5 bases). The CDR3 is made up of 14 amino acids. The germline gives CDR1 MNHEY, CDR2 SVGAGI. V gave up 0 bases and J gave up 5 bases, with 10 bases separating them. The CDR3 nucleotides read TGTGCCAGCAGTTACTCTGAGCGGCCGGAGACCCAGTACTTC. Protein: CASSYSERPETQYF.

The genes are TRBV6-6 and TRBJ1-1; no clear D. CDR3 length: 14 amino acids. Trimming took off 6 bases at V and 4 bases at J, with 15 bases between the two ends. Looked up from germline, CDR1 is MNHNY and CDR2 is SVGAGI (reference sequence). DNA of the CDR3: TGTGCCAGCAGCGATGCGGCCCGCCTCACTGAAGCTTTCTTT. This sequence encodes CASSDAARLTEAFF.

The rearrangement links TRBV15 to TRBJ2-5; D tentatively reads TRBD1 or TRBD2 (5 bases each). The CDR3 is 12 residues long. Germline CDR1 reads LNHNV; CDR2 reads YYDKDF (reference sequence). With 6 bases removed from V and 3 bases from J, the gap between germline ends came to 8 bases. The CDR3 nucleotides are TGTGCCACCAGGGGGGTAGAAGAGACCCAGTACTTC. It specifies CATRGVEETQYF.

V and J are TRBV19 and TRBJ1-5, with D uncertain. Germline V gene sequence: CDR1 LNHDA, CDR2 SQIVND (reference sequence). V gave up 3 bases and J gave up 6 bases, with 6 bases separating them. The CDR3 runs to 12 residues. The chain's CDR3 is CASSIASQPQHF. The CDR3 DNA is TGTGCCAGTAGTATTGCGAGTCAGCCCCAGCATTTT. The full variable domain, its missing parts supplied by reference TRBV19 and TRBJ1-5, is DGGITQSPKYLFRKEGQNVTLSCEQNLNHDAMYWYRQDPGQGLRLIYYSQIVNDFQKGDIAEGYSVSREKKESFPLTVTSAQKNPTAFYLCASSIASQPQHFGDGTRLSIL.

The J gene is TRBJ1-2, the V gene TRBV7-9, with D uncertain. This CDR3 region has 14 residues. V dropped 4 bases and J dropped 2 bases, with 11 bases sitting between them. Germline V CDR1 and CDR2: SEHNR, FQNEAQ (reference sequence). Here the CDR3 DNA reads TGTGCCAGCAGCTCCTCCGGGAACAACTATGGCTACACCTTC. Translating it yields CASSSSGNNYGYTF.

J is TRBJ2-7 and V is TRBV2; 8 positions match TRBD1. V lost 4 bases, J lost 5 bases, and 7 bases stayed unmatched. This CDR3 has 14 residues. Germline lookup yields CDR1 SNHLY and CDR2 FYNNEI. In DNA form, the CDR3 reads TGTGCCAGCAGTGGGAGACAGGGGAAGAACGAGCAGTACTTC. This translates into CASSGRQGKNEQYF. The whole variable domain, remainder taken from reference TRBV2 and TRBJ2-7, is EPEVTQTPSHQVTQMGQEVILRCVPISNHLYFYWYRQILGQKVEFLVSFYNNEISEKSEIFDDQFSVERPDGSNFTLKIRSTKLEDSAMYFCASSGRQGKNEQYFGPGTRLTVT.

J is TRBJ1-2 and V is TRBV11-2; TRBD1 might be the D (6 bases). There are 15 residues in the CDR3. V lost 4 bases and J lost 4, with 16 bases in between. The germline CDR1 and CDR2 sequences are SGHAT and FQNNGV. The CDR3 bases are TGTGCCAGCAGCTCCGCCTTGGGGGCCGTCTATGGCTACACCTTC. This translates into CASSSALGAVYGYTF.

This chain links TRBV28 with TRBJ2-7; 8 bases align to TRBD1. The CDR3 consists of 13 residues. J was trimmed by 3 bases and V by 4 bases; bases with no gene match: 2. The germline CDR1 and CDR2 sequences are MDHEN and SYDVKM. As DNA, the CDR3 is TGTGCCAGCAGTTGGGGACAGGTCTACGAGCAGTACTTC. Translation: CASSWGQVYEQYF.

J is TRBJ1-3 and V is TRBV5-4; no reliable D call. The germline gives CDR1 SGHNT, CDR2 YYREEE (reference sequence). The CDR3 covers 15 residues. Trimming took 1 base from V and 0 from J, leaving 8 bases between them. CDR3 protein: CASSLRDRSGNTIYF. In nucleotides, the CDR3 is TGTGCCAGCAGCTTGAGAGATCGCTCTGGAAACACCATATATTTT.